This TCR beta chain emerged from a study of T cell responses to AZD1222 COVID-19 vaccine. The CDR3 loop spans 14 amino acids. V shed 1 base and J 12 bases; nucleotides not matched to a gene: 6. CDR1 and CDR2 from the germline V gene are LGHNA and YNFKEQ. Measured with immunoSEQ multiplex PCR; TCRdb has only the in-frame clones, and not every one. This table has roughly 80,000 clones, 90% appearing once. The sequencing used peripheral blood, collected 28 days after the second AZD1222 dose. This sequence was found in an adult who received the AZD1222 COVID-19 vaccine. V and J are TRBV4-2 and TRBJ2-4; 10 nucleotides match TRBD1. CDR3 DNA: TGTGCCAGCAGCCAAGGCGGGACAGGGGATTCTCAGTACTTC. Protein sequence: CASSQGGTGDSQYF.